This T cell receptor (beta chain) was observed in a study of CD8 T cells in ankylosing spondylitis. Study results and caveats: A motif of 7 to 9 highly homologous TCR beta variants was seen as apparently characteristic of ankylosing spondylitis blood.

This clonotype came up many times. Its antigen is not known. TCRdb reprocessed the 5' RACE reads via MiXCR and lists one record per CDR3 protein. The data show roughly 490,000 distinct CDR3 sequences, roughly 5.3% seen once. The CDR3 has 15 amino acids. Germline V lookup: CDR1 MGHRA, CDR2 YSYEKL. The junction had 6 bases not matched to a gene; V was cut back by 4 bases and J by 5 bases. Material: blood, either unsorted or a sorted T cell fraction (not recorded which). This sequence originates from a male donor with ankylosing spondylitis. The chain employs TRBV4-1 and TRBJ1-4; 8 nucleotides agree with TRBD1. The CDR3 DNA reads as TGCGCCAGCAGCCTACGACAGGGGCAAAATGAAAAACTGTTTTTT. Protein sequence: CASSLRQGQNEKLFF.